This TCR beta chain is from a study of T cells in narcolepsy. This table comes from immunoSEQ multiplex PCR, and its TCRdb copy is limited to in-frame clones, with some not included. This sample has about 30,000 clones, with about 85% found just once. Study-wide findings and caveats: Blood of same and different patients, but not healthy controls, reportedly held recurring autoreactive clonotypes.

Remarks on this clone: The antigen remains unidentified.

The CDR3 totals 14 residues. With 7 bases removed from V and 3 bases from J, the gap between germline ends came to 16 bases. The germline CDR1 and CDR2 sequences are SNHLY and FYNNEI. Source material: CD45RA- memory CD4+ T cells from PBMCs. The J gene is TRBJ2-7, the V gene TRBV2; D could derive from TRBD1 or TRBD2 (5 bases each). This receptor was taken from a human donor with narcolepsy. DNA of the CDR3: TGTGCCAGCACTCTGGGACCAACCAGCTACGAGCAGTACTTC. Translating it yields CASTLGPTSYEQYF.